A selection of T cell receptor beta chains follows, all from one sample in a study of cytomegalovirus exposure and HLA in healthy donors. The table came from immunoSEQ multiplex PCR; TCRdb's copy has only in-frame clones and leaves some out. The table shows around 70,000 clones, with roughly 70% occurring only once. The specimen sequenced was PBMCs. The receptors were sampled from a man between 65 and 85 years old in good health and CMV-seronegative. The CDR3 runs from the conserved cysteine through the conserved F or W. D genes are given only for firm matches. Clone size is stated in some rows and not others, as once, few, many or a class when expanded.

abundance	v_gene	d_gene	j_gene	CDR3aa	CDR3nt
NA	TRBV5-1	NA	TRBJ1-6	CASSLGGVGRSPLHF	TGCGCCAGCAGCTTGGGCGGGGTAGGCCGTTCACCCCTCCACTTT
NA	TRBV6-6	TRBD1	TRBJ1-6	CASILTGGESPLHF	TGTGCCAGCATTTTAACAGGGGGGGAGTCACCCCTCCACTTT
NA	TRBV7-2	TRBD2	TRBJ2-1	CASSRQTGTSATNEQFF	TGTGCCAGCAGCCGTCAGACCGGGACTAGCGCAACCAATGAGCAGTTCTTC
NA	TRBV5-1	TRBD2	TRBJ2-2	CASRRTSGWGGNTGELFF	TGCGCCAGCAGACGGACTAGCGGGTGGGGAGGAAACACCGGGGAGCTGTTTTTT
NA	TRBV6-1	NA	TRBJ2-1	CATGGTGSSYNEQFF	TGTGCCACAGGGGGGACGGGGAGCTCCTACAATGAGCAGTTCTTC
NA	TRBV18	TRBD1	TRBJ2-7	CASSPNRGYEQYF	TGTGCCAGCTCACCGAACAGGGGCTACGAGCAGTACTTC
NA	TRBV5-1	NA	TRBJ1-5	CASSIGQNQPQHF	TGCGCCAGCAGCATAGGACAGAATCAGCCCCAGCATTTT
NA	TRBV7-2	NA	TRBJ2-5	CASSYPGPRVNTQYF	TGTGCCAGCAGCTATCCCGGGCCGAGGGTTAATACCCAGTACTTC
NA	TRBV27	TRBD1	TRBJ1-2	CASSRGHRYGYTF	TGTGCCAGCAGCAGGGGGCATCGCTATGGCTACACCTTC
NA	TRBV2	NA	TRBJ1-1	CAIEGGVRFLYTEAFF	TGTGCCATCGAGGGAGGGGTCCGGTTTTTGTATACTGAAGCTTTCTTT
NA	TRBV18	NA	TRBJ2-1	CASSPTLGGAHNEQFF	TGTGCCAGCTCACCAACATTGGGGGGGGCGCACAATGAGCAGTTCTTC
NA	TRBV6-1	NA	TRBJ1-5	CASSEGTASQPQHF	TGTGCCAGCAGTGAAGGGACAGCCAGTCAGCCCCAGCATTTT
NA	TRBV11-3	NA	TRBJ1-5	CASSHRVYSNQPQHF	TGTGCCAGCAGTCACAGGGTTTATAGCAATCAGCCCCAGCATTTT
once	TRBV5-1	TRBD1	TRBJ1-2	CASSFQTGQGARGGYTF	TGCGCCAGCAGTTTTCAAACGGGACAGGGGGCGCGTGGTGGCTACACCTTC
few	TRBV4-3	NA	TRBJ2-7	CASSQDLAGEQYF	TGCGCCAGCAGCCAAGATCTCGCAGGCGAGCAGTACTTC
NA	TRBV7-2	NA	TRBJ1-2	CASSLAYRGYTF	TGTGCCAGCAGCTTAGCTTATCGTGGCTACACCTTC
NA	TRBV5-4	TRBD1	TRBJ1-6	CASSTDRGNSPLHF	TGTGCCAGCAGCACGGACAGGGGGAATTCACCCCTCCACTTT
NA	TRBV7-2	NA	TRBJ1-5	CASSLHSGGNQPQHF	TGTGCCAGCAGCTTACATTCCGGGGGCAATCAGCCCCAGCATTTT
once	TRBV18	TRBD1	TRBJ2-5	CASSREGASQETQYF	TGTGCCAGCTCCAGAGAGGGGGCCTCTCAAGAGACCCAGTACTTC
NA	TRBV7-2	NA	TRBJ1-1	CASSLQGRDTEAFF	TGTGCCAGCAGCTTACAAGGTCGGGACACTGAAGCTTTCTTT
NA	TRBV29-1	NA	TRBJ2-5	CSVPNGVGAQYF	TGCAGCGTCCCGAACGGGGTCGGGGCCCAGTACTTC
NA	TRBV4-3	TRBD1	TRBJ2-2	CASSQDWDREAGELFF	TGCGCCAGCAGCCAAGATTGGGACAGGGAGGCCGGGGAGCTGTTTTTT
NA	TRBV15	NA	TRBJ1-6	CATSTPPTHNSPLHF	TGTGCCACCAGCACCCCGCCCACTCATAATTCACCCCTCCACTTT
once	TRBV7-9	NA	TRBJ1-3	CASSTSGGAGNTIYF	TGTGCCAGCAGTACCTCGGGGGGAGCTGGAAACACCATATATTTT
NA	TRBV18	TRBD1	TRBJ2-1	CASSLDLQGNEQFF	TGTGCCAGCTCACTCGACCTACAGGGGAATGAGCAGTTCTTC
NA	TRBV28	TRBD1	TRBJ1-4	CATVALGTGNEKLFF	TGTGCCACCGTGGCCCTCGGGACAGGGAATGAAAAACTGTTTTTT
few	TRBV10-2	NA	TRBJ1-3	CASSETSGNTIYF	TGCGCCAGCAGTGAGACATCTGGAAACACCATATATTTT
NA	TRBV2	TRBD2	TRBJ2-7	CASRDTSVDYEQYF	TGTGCCAGCAGAGATACTAGCGTGGACTACGAGCAGTACTTC
NA	TRBV5-5	NA	TRBJ2-3	CASSSGPGTQYF	TGTGCCAGCAGCTCAGGGCCCGGTACGCAGTATTTT
NA	TRBV5-5	NA	TRBJ2-7	CASSLEQESSYEQYF	TGTGCCAGCAGCTTGGAACAGGAGAGCTCCTACGAGCAGTACTTC